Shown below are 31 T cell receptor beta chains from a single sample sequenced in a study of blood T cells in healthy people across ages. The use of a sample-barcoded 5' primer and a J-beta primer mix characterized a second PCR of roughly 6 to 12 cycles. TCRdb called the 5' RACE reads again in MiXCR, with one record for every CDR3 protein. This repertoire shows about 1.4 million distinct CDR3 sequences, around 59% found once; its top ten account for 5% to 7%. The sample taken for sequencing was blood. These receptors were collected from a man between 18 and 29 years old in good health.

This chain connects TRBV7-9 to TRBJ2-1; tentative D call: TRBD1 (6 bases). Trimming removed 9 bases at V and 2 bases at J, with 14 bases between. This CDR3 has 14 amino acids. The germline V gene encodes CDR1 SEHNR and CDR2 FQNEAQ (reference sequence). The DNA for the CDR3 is TGTGCCAGTACAACAGGGTTTGCCTACAATGAGCAGTTCTTC. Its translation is CASTTGFAYNEQFF.

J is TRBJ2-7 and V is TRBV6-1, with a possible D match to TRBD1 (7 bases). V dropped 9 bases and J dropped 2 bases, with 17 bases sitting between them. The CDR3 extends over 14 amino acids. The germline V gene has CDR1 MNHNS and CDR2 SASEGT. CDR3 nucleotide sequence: TGTGCCAGTAGTATAACAGGGGAGGCCTACGAGCAGTACTTC. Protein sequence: CASSITGEAYEQYF.

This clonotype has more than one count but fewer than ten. In DNA, the CDR3 is TGCAGTGCCACAGGGATCCGGGGGCAGCCCCAGCATTTT. Its protein product is CSATGIRGQPQHF. The rearrangement links TRBV20-1 to TRBJ1-5; D may be TRBD1 (6 bases). The CDR3 covers 13 residues. The germline V and J ends were trimmed by 6 bases and 7 bases, with 16 bases remaining between them. Germline CDR1 is DFQATT and CDR2 is SNEGSKA (reference sequence).

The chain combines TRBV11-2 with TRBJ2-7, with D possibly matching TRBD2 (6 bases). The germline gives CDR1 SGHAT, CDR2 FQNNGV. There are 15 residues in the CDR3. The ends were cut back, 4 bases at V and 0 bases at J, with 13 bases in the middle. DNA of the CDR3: TGTGCCAGCAGCTCAACAGCGGGCCCCTCCTACGAGCAGTACTTC. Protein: CASSSTAGPSYEQYF.

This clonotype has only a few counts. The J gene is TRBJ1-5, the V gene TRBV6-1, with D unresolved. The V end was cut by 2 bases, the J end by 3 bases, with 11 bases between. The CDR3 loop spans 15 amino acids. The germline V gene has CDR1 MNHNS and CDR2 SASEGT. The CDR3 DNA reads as TGTGCCAGCAGTGAATTGCGAGGGCCCAATCAGCCCCAGCATTTT. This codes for CASSELRGPNQPQHF.

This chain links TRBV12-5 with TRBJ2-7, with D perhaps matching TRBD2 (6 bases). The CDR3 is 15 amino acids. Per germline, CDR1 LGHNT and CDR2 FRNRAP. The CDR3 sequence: CATGPTAGKHYEQYF. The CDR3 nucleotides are TGTGCCACAGGTCCTACGGCGGGGAAGCACTACGAGCAGTACTTC.

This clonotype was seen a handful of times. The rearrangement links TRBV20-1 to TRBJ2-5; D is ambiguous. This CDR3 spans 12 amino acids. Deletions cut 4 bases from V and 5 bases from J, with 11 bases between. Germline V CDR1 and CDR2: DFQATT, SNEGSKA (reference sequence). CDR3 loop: CSATLVTETQYF. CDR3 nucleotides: TGCAGTGCTACCTTGGTAACGGAGACCCAGTACTTC.

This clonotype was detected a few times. CDR3 coding DNA: TGTGCCAGCAGCTTAGTTGCCAAGGATGAGCAGTTCTTC. Translating it yields CASSLVAKDEQFF. V and J are TRBV7-9 and TRBJ2-1, with D unclear. CDR1 is SEHNR, CDR2 FQNEAQ, per germline (reference sequence). V lost 1 base to trimming and J lost 8 bases, with 9 bases between them. The CDR3 extends over 13 amino acids.

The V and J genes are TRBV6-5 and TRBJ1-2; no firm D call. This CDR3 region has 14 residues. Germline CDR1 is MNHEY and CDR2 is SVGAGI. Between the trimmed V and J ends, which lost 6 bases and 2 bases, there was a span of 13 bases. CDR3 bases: TGTGCCAGCAGCCCTCTAGTGGGGAACTATGGCTACACCTTC. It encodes CASSPLVGNYGYTF.

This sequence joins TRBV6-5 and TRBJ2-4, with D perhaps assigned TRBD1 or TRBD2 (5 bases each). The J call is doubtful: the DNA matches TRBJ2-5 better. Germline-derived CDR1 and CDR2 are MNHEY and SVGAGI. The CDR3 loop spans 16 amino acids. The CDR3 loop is CASSDLGPPGWETQYF. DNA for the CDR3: TGTGCCAGCAGTGACCTGGGACCACCAGGTTGGGAGACCCAGTACTTC.

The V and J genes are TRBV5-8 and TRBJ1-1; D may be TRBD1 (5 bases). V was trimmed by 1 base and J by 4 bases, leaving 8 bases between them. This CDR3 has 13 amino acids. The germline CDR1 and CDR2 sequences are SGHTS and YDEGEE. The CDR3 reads CASSLRGTTEAFF. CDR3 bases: TGTGCCAGCAGCTTGCGGGGGACCACTGAAGCTTTCTTT.

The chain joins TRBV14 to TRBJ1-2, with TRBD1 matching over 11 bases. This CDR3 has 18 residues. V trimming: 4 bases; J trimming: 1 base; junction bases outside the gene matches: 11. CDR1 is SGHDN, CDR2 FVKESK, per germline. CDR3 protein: CASSPDRDRGWSNYGYTF. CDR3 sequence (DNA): TGTGCCAGCAGCCCCGACCGGGACAGGGGGTGGAGTAACTATGGCTACACCTTC.

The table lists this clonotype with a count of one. The CDR3 DNA follows: TGCGCCAGCAGCTCGGGACCAAAGTTCGAGCAGTACTTC. It encodes CASSSGPKFEQYF. The V and J genes are TRBV4-1 and TRBJ2-7; tentatively, D is TRBD1 or TRBD2 (5 bases each). The CDR3 is 13 amino acids. V gave up 5 bases and J gave up 6 bases, with 14 bases separating them. Germline CDR1 MGHRA, CDR2 YSYEKL.

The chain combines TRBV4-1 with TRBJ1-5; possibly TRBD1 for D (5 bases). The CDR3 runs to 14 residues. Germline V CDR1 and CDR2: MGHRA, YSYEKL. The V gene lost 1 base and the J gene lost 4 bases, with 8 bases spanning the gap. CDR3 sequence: CASSQAGRNQPQHF. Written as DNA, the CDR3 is TGCGCCAGCAGCCAAGCAGGGCGGAATCAGCCCCAGCATTTT.

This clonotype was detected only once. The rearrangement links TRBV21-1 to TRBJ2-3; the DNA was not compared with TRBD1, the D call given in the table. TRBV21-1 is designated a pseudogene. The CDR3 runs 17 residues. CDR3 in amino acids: CASSIYVRDRVRDTQYF. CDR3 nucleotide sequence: TGTGCCAGCAGCATATACGTCCGGGACAGGGTTCGAGATACGCAGTATTTT.

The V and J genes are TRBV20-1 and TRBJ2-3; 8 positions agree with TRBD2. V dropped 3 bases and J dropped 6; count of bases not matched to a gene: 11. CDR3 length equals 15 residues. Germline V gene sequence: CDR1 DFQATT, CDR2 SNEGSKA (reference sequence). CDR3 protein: CSASESGRTADTQYF. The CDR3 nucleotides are TGCAGTGCTAGCGAGAGCGGGAGAACCGCGGATACGCAGTATTTT.

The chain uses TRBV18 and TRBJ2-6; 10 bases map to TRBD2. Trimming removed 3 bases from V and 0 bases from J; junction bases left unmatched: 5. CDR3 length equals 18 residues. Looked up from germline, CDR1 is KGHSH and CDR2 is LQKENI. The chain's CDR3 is CASSPRSGGSSGANVLTF. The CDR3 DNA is TGTGCCAGCTCACCTCGTAGCGGGGGGAGCTCTGGGGCCAACGTCCTGACTTTC.

The CDR3 DNA is TGTGCCAGCAGCATCGACAGGGGTGAGCCCCAGCATTTT. Translation gives CASSIDRGEPQHF. The rearrangement links TRBV12-3 or TRBV12-4 to TRBJ1-5; TRBD1 aligns across 8 bases. The ends lost 6 bases at V and 8 bases at J; junction bases unmatched: 6. This CDR3 comprises 13 residues.

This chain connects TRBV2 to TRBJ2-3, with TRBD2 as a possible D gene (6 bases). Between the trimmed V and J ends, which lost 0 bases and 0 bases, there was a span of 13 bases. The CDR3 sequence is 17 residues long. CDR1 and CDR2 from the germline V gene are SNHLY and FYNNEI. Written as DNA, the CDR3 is TGTGCCAGCAGTGAAGCACGGGACTCCCTGAGCACAGATACGCAGTATTTT. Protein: CASSEARDSLSTDTQYF.

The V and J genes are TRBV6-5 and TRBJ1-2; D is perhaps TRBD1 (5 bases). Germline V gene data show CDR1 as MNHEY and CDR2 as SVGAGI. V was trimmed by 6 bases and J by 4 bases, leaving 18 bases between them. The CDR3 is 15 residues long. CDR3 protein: CASSPTSTVVYGYTF. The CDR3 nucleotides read TGTGCCAGCAGCCCCACCTCGACAGTCGTCTATGGCTACACCTTC.

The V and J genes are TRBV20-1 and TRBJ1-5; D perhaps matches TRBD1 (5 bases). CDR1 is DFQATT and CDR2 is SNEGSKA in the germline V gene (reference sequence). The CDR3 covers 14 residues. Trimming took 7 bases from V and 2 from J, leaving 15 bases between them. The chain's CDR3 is CSGVRALGNQPQHF. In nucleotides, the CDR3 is TGCAGTGGGGTCAGGGCTTTGGGCAATCAGCCCCAGCATTTT.

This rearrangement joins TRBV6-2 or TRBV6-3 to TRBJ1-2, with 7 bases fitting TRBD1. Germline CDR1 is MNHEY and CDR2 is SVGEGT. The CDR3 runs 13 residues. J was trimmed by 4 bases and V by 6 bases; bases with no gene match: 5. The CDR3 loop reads CASRSRQGYGYTF. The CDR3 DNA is TGTGCCAGCAGGTCAAGACAGGGCTATGGCTACACCTTC.

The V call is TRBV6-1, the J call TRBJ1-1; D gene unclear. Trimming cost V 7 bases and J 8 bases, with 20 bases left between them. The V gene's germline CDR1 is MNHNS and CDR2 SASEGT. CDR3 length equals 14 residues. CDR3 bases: TGTGCCAGCACCCGAGGGTTGTCTGTTTGGGAAGCTTTCTTT. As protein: CASTRGLSVWEAFF.

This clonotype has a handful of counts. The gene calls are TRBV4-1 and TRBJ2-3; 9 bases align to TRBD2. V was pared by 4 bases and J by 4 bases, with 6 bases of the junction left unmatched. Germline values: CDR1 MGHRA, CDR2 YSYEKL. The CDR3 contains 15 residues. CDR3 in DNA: TGCGCCAGCAGCCGTGTAGCGGGGGAGGCAGATACGCAGTATTTT. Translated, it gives CASSRVAGEADTQYF.

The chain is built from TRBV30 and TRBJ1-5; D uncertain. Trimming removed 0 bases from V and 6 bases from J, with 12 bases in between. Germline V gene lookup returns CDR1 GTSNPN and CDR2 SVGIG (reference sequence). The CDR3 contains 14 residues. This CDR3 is CAWSVLERGQPQHF. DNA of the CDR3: TGTGCCTGGAGTGTATTGGAGCGAGGTCAGCCCCAGCATTTT.

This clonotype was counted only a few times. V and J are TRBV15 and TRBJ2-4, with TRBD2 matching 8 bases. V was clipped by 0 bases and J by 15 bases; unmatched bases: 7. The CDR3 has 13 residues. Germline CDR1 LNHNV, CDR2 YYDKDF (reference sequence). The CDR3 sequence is CATSRDRHSGRYF. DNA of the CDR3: TGTGCCACCAGCAGAGATAGGCACAGCGGGAGGTACTTC.

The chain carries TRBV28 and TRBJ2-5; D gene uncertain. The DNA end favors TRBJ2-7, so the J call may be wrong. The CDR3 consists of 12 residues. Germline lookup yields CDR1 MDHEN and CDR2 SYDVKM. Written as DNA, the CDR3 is TGTGCCAGCTGTATAGATGCCTACGAGCAGTACTTC. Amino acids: CASCIDAYEQYF.

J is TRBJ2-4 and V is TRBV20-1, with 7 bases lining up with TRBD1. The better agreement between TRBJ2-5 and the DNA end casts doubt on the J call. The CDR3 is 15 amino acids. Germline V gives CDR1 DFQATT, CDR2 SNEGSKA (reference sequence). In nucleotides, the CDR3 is TGCAGTGCTAGAGATTCGACAGGGCTCGGAGAGACCCAGTACTTC. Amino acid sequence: CSARDSTGLGETQYF.

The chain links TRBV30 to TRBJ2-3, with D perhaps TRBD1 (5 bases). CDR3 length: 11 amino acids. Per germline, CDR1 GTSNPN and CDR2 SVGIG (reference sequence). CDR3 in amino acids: CAAGLKDTQYF. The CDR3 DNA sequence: TGTGCGGCAGGGTTGAAAGATACGCAGTATTTT.

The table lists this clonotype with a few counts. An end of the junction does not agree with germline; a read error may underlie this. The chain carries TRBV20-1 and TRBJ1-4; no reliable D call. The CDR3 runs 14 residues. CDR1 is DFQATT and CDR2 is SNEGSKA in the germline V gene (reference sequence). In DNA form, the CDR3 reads TGTAGTGCTAGTATCCCAGACTTTAATGAAAAACTGTTTTTT. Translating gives CSASIPDFNEKLFF.

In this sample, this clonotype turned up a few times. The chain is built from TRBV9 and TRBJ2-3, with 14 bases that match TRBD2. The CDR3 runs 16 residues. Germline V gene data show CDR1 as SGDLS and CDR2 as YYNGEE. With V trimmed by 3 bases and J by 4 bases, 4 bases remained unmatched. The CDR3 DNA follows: TGTGCCAGCAGCGAGGGACTAGCGGGAGATCCAGATACGCAGTATTTT. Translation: CASSEGLAGDPDTQYF.